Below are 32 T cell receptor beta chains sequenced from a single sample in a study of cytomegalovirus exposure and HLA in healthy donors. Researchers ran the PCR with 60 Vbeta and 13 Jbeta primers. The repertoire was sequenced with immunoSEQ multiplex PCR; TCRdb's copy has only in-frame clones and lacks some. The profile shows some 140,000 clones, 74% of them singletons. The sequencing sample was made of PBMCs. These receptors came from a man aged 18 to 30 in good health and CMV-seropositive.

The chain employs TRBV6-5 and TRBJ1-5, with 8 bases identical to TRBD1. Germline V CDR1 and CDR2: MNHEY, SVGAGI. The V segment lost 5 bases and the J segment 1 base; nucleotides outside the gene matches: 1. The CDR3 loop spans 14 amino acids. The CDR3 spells CASSDRGSNQPQHF. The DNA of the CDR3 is TGTGCCAGCAGTGACAGGGGAAGCAATCAGCCCCAGCATTTT.

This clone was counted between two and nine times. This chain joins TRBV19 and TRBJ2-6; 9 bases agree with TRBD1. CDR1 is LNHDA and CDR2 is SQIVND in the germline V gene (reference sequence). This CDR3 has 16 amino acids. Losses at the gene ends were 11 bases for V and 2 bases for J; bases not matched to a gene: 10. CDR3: CAGGTGRVTGANVLTF. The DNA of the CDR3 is TGTGCCGGCGGGACAGGGAGGGTCACTGGGGCCAACGTCCTGACTTTC.

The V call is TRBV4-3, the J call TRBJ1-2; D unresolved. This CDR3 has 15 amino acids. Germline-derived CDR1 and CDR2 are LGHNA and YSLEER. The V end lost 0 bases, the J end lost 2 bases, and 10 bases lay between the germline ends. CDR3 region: CASSQDPHANYGYTF. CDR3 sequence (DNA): TGCGCCAGCAGCCAAGATCCCCACGCGAACTATGGCTACACCTTC.

CDR3 region: CASNTGISSTDTQYF. The CDR3 DNA is TGCGCCAGCAACACAGGGATTTCTAGCACAGATACGCAGTATTTT. The genes are TRBV5-1 and TRBJ2-3, with D perhaps TRBD1 (6 bases). The germline gives CDR1 SGHRS, CDR2 YFSETQ. CDR3 length: 15 amino acids. Trimming removed 6 bases from V and 0 bases from J, with 14 bases in between.

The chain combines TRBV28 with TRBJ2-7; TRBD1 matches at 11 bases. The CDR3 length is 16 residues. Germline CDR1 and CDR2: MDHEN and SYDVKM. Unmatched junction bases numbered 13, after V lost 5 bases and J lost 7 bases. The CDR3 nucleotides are TGTGCCAGCAGTGGCCTCTCGGACAGGGGGCTGATAGAGCAGTACTTC. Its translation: CASSGLSDRGLIEQYF.

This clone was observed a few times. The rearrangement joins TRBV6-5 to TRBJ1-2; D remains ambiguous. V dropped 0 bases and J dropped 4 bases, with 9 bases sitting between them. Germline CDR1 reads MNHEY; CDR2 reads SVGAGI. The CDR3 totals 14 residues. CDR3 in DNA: TGTGCCAGCAGTTACTCGGAGGTTGGCTATGGCTACACCTTC. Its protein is CASSYSEVGYGYTF.

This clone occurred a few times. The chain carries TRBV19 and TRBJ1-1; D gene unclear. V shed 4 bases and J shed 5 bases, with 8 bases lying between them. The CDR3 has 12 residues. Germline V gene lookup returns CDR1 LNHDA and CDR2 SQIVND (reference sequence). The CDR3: CASSRGLTEAFF. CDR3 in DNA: TGTGCCAGTAGTAGAGGGTTGACTGAAGCTTTCTTT.

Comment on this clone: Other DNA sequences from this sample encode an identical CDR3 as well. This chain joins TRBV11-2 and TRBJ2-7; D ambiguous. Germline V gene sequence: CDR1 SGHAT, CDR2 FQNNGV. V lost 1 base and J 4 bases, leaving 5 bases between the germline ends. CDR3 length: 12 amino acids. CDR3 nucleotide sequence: TGTGCCAGCAGCTTAGTCCCATACGAGCAGTACTTC. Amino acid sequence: CASSLVPYEQYF.

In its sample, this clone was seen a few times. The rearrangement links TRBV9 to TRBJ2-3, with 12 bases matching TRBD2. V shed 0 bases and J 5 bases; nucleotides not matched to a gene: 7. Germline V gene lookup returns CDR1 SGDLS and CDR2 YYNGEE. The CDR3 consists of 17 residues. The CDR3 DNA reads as TGTGCCAGCAGCGTAGACCCTAGCGGGAGGGCCCTAGATACGCAGTATTTT. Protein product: CASSVDPSGRALDTQYF. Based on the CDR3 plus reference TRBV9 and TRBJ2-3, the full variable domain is DSGVTQTPKHLITATGQRVTLRCSPRSGDLSVYWYQQSLDQGLQFLIQYYNGEERAKGNILERFSAQQFPDLHSELNLSSLELGDSALYFCASSVDPSGRALDTQYFGPGTRLTVL.

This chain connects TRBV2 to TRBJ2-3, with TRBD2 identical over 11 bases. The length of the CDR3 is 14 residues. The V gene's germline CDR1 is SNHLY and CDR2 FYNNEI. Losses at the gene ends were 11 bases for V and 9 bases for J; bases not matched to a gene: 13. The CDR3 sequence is CAQIAGGEGWTQYF. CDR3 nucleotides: TGTGCCCAGATAGCGGGGGGGGAAGGTTGGACGCAGTATTTT. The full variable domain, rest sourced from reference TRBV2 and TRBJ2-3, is EPEVTQTPSHQVTQMGQEVILRCVPISNHLYFYWYRQILGQKVEFLVSFYNNEISEKSEIFDDQFSVERPDGSNFTLKIRSTKLEDSAMYFCAQIAGGEGWTQYFGPGTRLTVL.

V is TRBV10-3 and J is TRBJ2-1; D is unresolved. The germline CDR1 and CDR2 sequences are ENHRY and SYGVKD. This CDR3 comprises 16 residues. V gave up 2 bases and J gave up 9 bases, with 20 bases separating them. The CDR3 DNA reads TGTGCCATCAGTGAGCCCACTTCGGCGGCTCGAGGTGAGCAGTTCTTC. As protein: CAISEPTSAARGEQFF.

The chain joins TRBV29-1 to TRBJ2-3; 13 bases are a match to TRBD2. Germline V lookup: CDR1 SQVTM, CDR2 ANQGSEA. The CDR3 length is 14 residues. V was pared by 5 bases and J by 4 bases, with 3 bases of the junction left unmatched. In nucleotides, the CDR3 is TGCAGCGTTAGGACTAGCGGGAGCTCAGATACGCAGTATTTT. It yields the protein CSVRTSGSSDTQYF.

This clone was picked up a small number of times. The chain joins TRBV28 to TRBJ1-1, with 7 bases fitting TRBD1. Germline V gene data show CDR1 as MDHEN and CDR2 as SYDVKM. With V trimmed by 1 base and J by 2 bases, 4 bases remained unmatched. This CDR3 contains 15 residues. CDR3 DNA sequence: TGTGCCAGCAGTTTATTGGAGGGGGCCAACACTGAAGCTTTCTTT. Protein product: CASSLLEGANTEAFF.

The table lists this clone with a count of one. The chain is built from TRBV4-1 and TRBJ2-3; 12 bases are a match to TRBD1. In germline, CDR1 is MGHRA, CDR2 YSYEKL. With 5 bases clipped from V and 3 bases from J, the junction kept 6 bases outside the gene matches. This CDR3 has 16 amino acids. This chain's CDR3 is CASSAPGQGATDTQYF. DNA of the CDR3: TGCGCCAGCAGCGCCCCGGGACAGGGGGCGACAGATACGCAGTATTTT.

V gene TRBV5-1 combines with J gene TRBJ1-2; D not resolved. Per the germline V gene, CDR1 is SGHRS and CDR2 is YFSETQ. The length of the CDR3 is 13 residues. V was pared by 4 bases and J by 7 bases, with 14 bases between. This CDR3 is CASSVRGGFGYTF. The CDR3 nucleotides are TGCGCCAGCAGCGTTCGTGGAGGTTTTGGCTACACCTTC. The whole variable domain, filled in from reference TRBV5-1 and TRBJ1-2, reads KAGVTQTPRYLIKTRGQQVTLSCSPISGHRSVSWYQQTPGQGLQFLFEYFSETQRNKGNFPGRFSGRQFSNSRSEMNVSTLELGDSALYLCASSVRGGFGYTFGSGTRLTVV.

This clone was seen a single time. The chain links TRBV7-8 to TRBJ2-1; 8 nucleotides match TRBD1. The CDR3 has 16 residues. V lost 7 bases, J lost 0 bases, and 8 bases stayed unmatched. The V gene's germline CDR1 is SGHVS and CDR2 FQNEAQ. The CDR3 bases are TGTGCCAGCACACAACCTACAGGGGGCTCCTACAATGAGCAGTTCTTC. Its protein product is CASTQPTGGSYNEQFF.

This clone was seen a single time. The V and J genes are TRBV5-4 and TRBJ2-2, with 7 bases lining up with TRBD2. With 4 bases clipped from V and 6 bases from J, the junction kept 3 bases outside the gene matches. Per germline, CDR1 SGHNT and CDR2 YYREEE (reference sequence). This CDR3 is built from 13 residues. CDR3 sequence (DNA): TGTGCCAGCAGCCGTGGACTAGCCGGGGAGCTGTTTTTT. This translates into CASSRGLAGELFF.

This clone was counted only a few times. The CDR3: CASSLSGNYEQYF. The CDR3 DNA follows: TGCGCCAGCAGCTTATCGGGGAACTACGAGCAGTACTTC. This chain uses TRBV5-1 with TRBJ2-7; D possibly corresponds to TRBD2 (5 bases). Trimming pared 2 bases from V and 3 bases from J, leaving 9 bases between. The CDR3 totals 13 residues. Germline-derived CDR1 and CDR2 are SGHRS and YFSETQ.

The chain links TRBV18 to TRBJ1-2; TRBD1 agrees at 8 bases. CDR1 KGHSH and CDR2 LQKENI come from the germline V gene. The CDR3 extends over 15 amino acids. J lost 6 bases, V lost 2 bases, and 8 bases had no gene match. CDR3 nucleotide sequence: TGTGCCAGCTCACCAAAAGGAGCAGGGGGCGATGGCTACACCTTC. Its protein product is CASSPKGAGGDGYTF.

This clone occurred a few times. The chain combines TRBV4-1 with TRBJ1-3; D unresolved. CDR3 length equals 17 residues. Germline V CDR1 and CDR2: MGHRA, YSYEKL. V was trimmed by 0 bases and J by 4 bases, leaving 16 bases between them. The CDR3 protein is CASSQDTNTLRGNTIYF. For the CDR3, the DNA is TGCGCCAGCAGCCAAGATACGAACACCCTCAGGGGAAACACCATATATTTT.

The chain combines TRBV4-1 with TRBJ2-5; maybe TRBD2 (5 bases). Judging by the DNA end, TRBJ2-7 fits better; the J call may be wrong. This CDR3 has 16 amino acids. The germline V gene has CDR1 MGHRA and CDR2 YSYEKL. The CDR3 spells CASSLSADGMGYEQYF. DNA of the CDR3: TGCGCCAGCAGCCTCTCCGCTGACGGGATGGGGTACGAGCAGTACTTC.

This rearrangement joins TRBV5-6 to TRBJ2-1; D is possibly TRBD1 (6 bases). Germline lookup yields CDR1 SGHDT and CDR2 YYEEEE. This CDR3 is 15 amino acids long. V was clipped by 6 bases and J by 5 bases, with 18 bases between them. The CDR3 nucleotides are TGTGCCAGCACCCTAGGGGCAGGGGTAGACAATGAGCAGTTCTTC. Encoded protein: CASTLGAGVDNEQFF. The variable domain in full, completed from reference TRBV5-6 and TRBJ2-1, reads DAGVTQSPTHLIKTRGQQVTLRCSPKSGHDTVSWYQQALGQGPQFIFQYYEEEERQRGNFPDRFSGHQFPNYSSELNVNALLLGDSALYLCASTLGAGVDNEQFFGPGTRLTVL.

The chain's CDR3 is CASSFNRAYSNQPQHF. In DNA, the CDR3 is TGTGCCAGCAGTTTTAACAGGGCTTATAGCAATCAGCCCCAGCATTTT. The rearrangement links TRBV28 to TRBJ1-5; tentative D call: TRBD1 (6 bases). Germline values: CDR1 MDHEN, CDR2 SYDVKM. The CDR3 spans 16 residues. V dropped 3 bases and J dropped 0 bases, with 12 bases sitting between them.

The CDR3 is CASSLRPPGQGRDTQYF. The CDR3 nucleotides are TGTGCCAGCAGTTTACGTCCCCCGGGACAGGGACGAGATACGCAGTATTTT. The rearrangement uses TRBV28 and TRBJ2-3; 9 bases map to TRBD1. The germline V gene has CDR1 MDHEN and CDR2 SYDVKM. Trimming at V came to 2 bases and at J to 5 bases, leaving 11 bases not matched to a gene. The CDR3 spans 17 residues.

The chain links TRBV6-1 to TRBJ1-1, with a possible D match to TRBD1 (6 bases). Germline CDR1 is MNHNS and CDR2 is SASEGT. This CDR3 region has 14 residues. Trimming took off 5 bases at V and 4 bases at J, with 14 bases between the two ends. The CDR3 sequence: CASSIAPGATEAFF. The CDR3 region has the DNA TGTGCCAGCAGTATAGCCCCAGGGGCCACTGAAGCTTTCTTT.

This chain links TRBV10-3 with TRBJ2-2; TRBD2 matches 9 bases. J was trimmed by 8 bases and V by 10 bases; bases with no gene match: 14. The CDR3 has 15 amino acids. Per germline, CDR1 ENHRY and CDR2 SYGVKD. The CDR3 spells CATLAAGGLSGELFF. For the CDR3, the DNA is TGTGCCACCCTCGCCGCGGGAGGGCTTTCGGGGGAGCTGTTTTTT.

The CDR3 bases are TGTGCCAGCAGTGACAGGGGGCGCCTGGCGAACACCGGGGAGCTGTTTTTT. Translating gives CASSDRGRLANTGELFF. The chain links TRBV6-1 to TRBJ2-2; 8 bases map to TRBD1. The CDR3 length is 17 residues. Germline CDR1 is MNHNS and CDR2 is SASEGT. J lost 0 bases, V lost 3 bases, and 6 bases had no gene match.

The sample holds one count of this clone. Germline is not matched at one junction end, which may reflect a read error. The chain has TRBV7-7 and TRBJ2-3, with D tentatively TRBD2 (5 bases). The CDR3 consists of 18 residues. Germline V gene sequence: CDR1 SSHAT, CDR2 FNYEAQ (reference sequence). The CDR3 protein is CASSLFRGGLLSTDTQYF. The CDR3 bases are TGTGCTAGCAGCTTATTCCGAGGCGGGTTACTTAGCACAGATACGCAGTATTTT.

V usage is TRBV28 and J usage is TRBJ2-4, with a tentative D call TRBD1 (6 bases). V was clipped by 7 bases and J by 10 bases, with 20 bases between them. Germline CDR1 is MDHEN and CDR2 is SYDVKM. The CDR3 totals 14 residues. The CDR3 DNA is TGTGCCAGCAACAAATTACGGACAGAGCGAATTCAGTACTTC. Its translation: CASNKLRTERIQYF.

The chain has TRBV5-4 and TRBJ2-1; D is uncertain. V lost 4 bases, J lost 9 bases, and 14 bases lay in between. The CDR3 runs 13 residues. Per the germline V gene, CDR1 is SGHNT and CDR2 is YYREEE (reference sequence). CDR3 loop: CASSPGPSGEQFF. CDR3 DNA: TGTGCCAGCAGCCCTGGTCCCTCGGGTGAGCAGTTCTTC.

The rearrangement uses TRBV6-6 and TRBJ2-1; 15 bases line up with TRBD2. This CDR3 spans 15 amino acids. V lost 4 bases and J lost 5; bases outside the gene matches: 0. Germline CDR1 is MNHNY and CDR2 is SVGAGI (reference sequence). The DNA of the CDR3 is TGTGCCAGCAGTTGGACTAGCGGGGGGGACAATGAGCAGTTCTTC. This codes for CASSWTSGGDNEQFF.

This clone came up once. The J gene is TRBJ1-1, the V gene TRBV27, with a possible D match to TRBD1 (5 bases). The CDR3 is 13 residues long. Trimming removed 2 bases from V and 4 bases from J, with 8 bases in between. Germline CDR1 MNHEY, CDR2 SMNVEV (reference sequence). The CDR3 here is CASSLQGATEAFF. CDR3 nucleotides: TGTGCCAGCAGTTTACAGGGTGCCACTGAAGCTTTCTTT.